These 3 T cell receptor beta chains originate from one sample sequenced in a study of blood T cells in healthy people across ages. With a J-beta primer mix and a sample-barcoded 5' primer, a second PCR ran about 7 to 12 cycles. TCRdb redid the calling of the 5' RACE reads with MiXCR, one entry per CDR3 protein. The table lists over 1,500,000 distinct CDR3 sequences, roughly two fifths of them singletons. The specimen was blood. The origin of the receptors is a human donor in good health.

This chain joins TRBV5-6 and TRBJ2-4; D might be TRBD1 (5 bases). With 5 bases removed from V and 5 bases from J, the gap between germline ends came to 8 bases. Germline CDR1 SGHDT, CDR2 YYEEEE. This CDR3 contains 12 residues. CDR3 nucleotide sequence: TGTGCCAGCAGAGGGGCCCAAAACATTCAGTACTTC. It encodes CASRGAQNIQYF.

The rearrangement uses TRBV7-2 and TRBJ2-1, with D tentatively TRBD1 (6 bases). V lost 5 bases to trimming and J lost 10 bases, with 21 bases between them. Looked up from germline, CDR1 is SGHTA and CDR2 is FQGNSA. The CDR3 is made up of 15 amino acids. The CDR3 sequence is CASSLAAGDTYEQFF. The CDR3 DNA follows: TGTGCCAGCAGCCTCGCGGCAGGGGACACCTACGAGCAGTTCTTC.

The V gene is TRBV11-3, the J gene TRBJ2-3; 10 bases line up with TRBD2. The CDR3 is 18 amino acids. After removal of 5 bases from V and 0 bases from J, the junction contained 11 bases not matched to a gene. Germline assignment: CDR1 SGHNT and CDR2 YENEEA. The CDR3 bases are TGTGCCAGCAGCCTGCCCAGCGGGAGGGGGACTAGCACAGATACGCAGTATTTT. This gives the protein CASSLPSGRGTSTDTQYF. The full variable domain, in which reference TRBV11-3 and TRBJ2-3 provide the parts outside the CDR3, is EAGVVQSPRYKIIEKKQPVAFWCNPISGHNTLYWYLQNLGQGPELLIRYENEEAVDDSQLPKDRFSAERLKGVDSTLKIQPAELGDSAVYLCASSLPSGRGTSTDTQYFGPGTRLTVL.